A single sample gave rise to the 18 T cell receptor beta chains below, sequenced in a study of T-cell memory formation after mild COVID-19 (dated by TCRdb to the early 2020s). Preparation of the library involved 5' RACE. Sequencing took place on an Illumina NovaSeq 6000. TCRdb handled the public reads itself, with Q25 trimming in fastp and clone calling in MiXCR, and kept productive beta chains. Every CDR3 protein is listed once, alongside the most common genes and DNA of its rows. Here the sample has 450,000 or so distinct CDR3 sequences; about 23% occur a single time. Together, the top ten hold approximately 12% of the sample. Material for sequencing was PBMCs or a T cell subset sorted from them (not recorded which). The source of these receptors is an adult woman who had mild COVID-19 (a few samples of this study predate the infection). The sample titles of this study are shuffled in the database, so cell type and time point are left out; the donor was told from shared clones.

The V gene is TRBV4-1, the J gene TRBJ2-1, with TRBD2 matching 9 bases. With V trimmed by 4 bases and J by 2 bases, 12 bases remained unmatched. The CDR3 loop spans 18 amino acids. The germline V gene has CDR1 MGHRA and CDR2 YSYEKL. CDR3 in amino acids: CASSLQIRSSGTYNEQFF. The CDR3 DNA sequence: TGCGCCAGCAGCCTCCAGATAAGATCTAGCGGGACCTACAATGAGCAGTTCTTC.

This rearrangement joins TRBV5-5 to TRBJ2-1, with TRBD2 identical over 8 bases. V shed 7 bases, J shed 9 bases, and the junction held 9 bases outside the gene matches. The length of the CDR3 is 13 residues. Germline CDR1 and CDR2: SGHKS and YYEKEE (reference sequence). The CDR3 DNA sequence: TGTGCCAGCGTCCCCCCGGGGGGGCCTGAGCAGTTCTTC. Translated, it gives CASVPPGGPEQFF.

The chain is built from TRBV5-5 and TRBJ2-5, with TRBD1 matching 9 bases. This CDR3 region has 18 residues. Trimming cost V 5 bases and J 1 base; bases outside gene matches: 15. From germline, CDR1 is SGHKS and CDR2 YYEKEE (reference sequence). The CDR3 region is CASSPLFLGQGFQETQYF. Written as DNA, the CDR3 is TGTGCCAGCAGTCCTCTCTTTTTGGGACAGGGTTTCCAAGAGACCCAGTACTTC. Based on the CDR3 plus reference TRBV5-5 and TRBJ2-5, the full variable domain is DAGVTQSPTHLIKTRGQQVTLRCSPISGHKSVSWYQQVLGQGPQFIFQYYEKEERGRGNFPDRFSARQFPNYSSELNVNALLLGDSALYLCASSPLFLGQGFQETQYFGPGTRLLVL.

The V gene is TRBV9, the J gene TRBJ2-1, with 9 bases that match TRBD2. This CDR3 has 18 amino acids. The junction had 15 bases not matched to a gene; V was cut back by 3 bases and J by 5 bases. Germline CDR1 is SGDLS and CDR2 is YYNGEE. CDR3 loop: CASSAFSGSPSRDNEQFF. CDR3 nucleotide sequence: TGTGCCAGCAGCGCCTTTAGCGGGAGTCCCTCCAGGGACAATGAGCAGTTCTTC.

J is TRBJ2-7 and V is TRBV11-2; TRBD1 matches 9 bases. Germline-derived CDR1 and CDR2 are SGHAT and FQNNGV. The ends lost 4 bases at V and 2 bases at J; junction bases unmatched: 6. This CDR3 is 15 amino acids long. The CDR3, as DNA: TGTGCCAGCAGCTATCCCGGGACAGGGACCTACGAGCAGTACTTC. Translated, it gives CASSYPGTGTYEQYF.

The rearrangement joins TRBV19 to TRBJ2-7; D may match TRBD1 or TRBD2 (6 bases each). Germline V gene sequence: CDR1 LNHDA, CDR2 SQIVND (reference sequence). Trimming took off 3 bases at V and 4 bases at J, with 13 bases between the two ends. The CDR3 loop spans 14 amino acids. CDR3 coding DNA: TGTGCCAGTAGTATTGACGGGGGCAGGTACGAGCAGTACTTC. This translates into CASSIDGGRYEQYF.

V usage is TRBV5-6 and J usage is TRBJ2-7; 13 bases map to TRBD2. The V gene end was trimmed by 4 bases and the J gene end by 0 bases; junction bases not matched to a gene: 10. Germline V gene data show CDR1 as SGHDT and CDR2 as YYEEEE. CDR3 length equals 18 residues. CDR3 DNA: TGTGCCAGCAGCGCGCCGGGACTAGCGGGATCGACCTCCTACGAGCAGTACTTC. Translated, it gives CASSAPGLAGSTSYEQYF. The variable domain in full, completed from reference TRBV5-6 and TRBJ2-7, reads DAGVTQSPTHLIKTRGQQVTLRCSPKSGHDTVSWYQQALGQGPQFIFQYYEEEERQRGNFPDRFSGHQFPNYSSELNVNALLLGDSALYLCASSAPGLAGSTSYEQYFGPGTRLTVT.

This clonotype has only a few counts. This rearrangement joins TRBV6-2 or TRBV6-3 to TRBJ2-1; the D gene could be TRBD1 or TRBD2 (7 bases each). The ends were cut back, 5 bases at V and 2 bases at J, with 16 bases in the middle. The CDR3 runs 16 residues. The germline CDR1 and CDR2 sequences are MNHEY and SVGEGT. CDR3 DNA: TGTGCCAGCAGTCTGTCGACAGGGACTACCTACAATGAGCAGTTCTTC. As protein: CASSLSTGTTYNEQFF.

This clonotype was detected once. The rearrangement uses TRBV7-6 and TRBJ2-1; 8 nucleotides agree with TRBD1. CDR1 and CDR2 (germline): SGHVS, FNYEAQ. The CDR3 is 13 residues long. With V trimmed by 5 bases and J by 7 bases, 4 bases remained unmatched. This CDR3 reads CASSPRGQNEQFF. The CDR3 DNA reads TGTGCCAGCAGCCCCAGGGGGCAGAATGAGCAGTTCTTC.

V is TRBV7-2 and J is TRBJ2-5, with D uncertain. Per the germline V gene, CDR1 is SGHTA and CDR2 is FQGNSA. V lost 2 bases and J 3 bases, leaving 10 bases between the germline ends. The CDR3 covers 14 residues. The CDR3 reads CASSLPGGKETQYF. The CDR3 region has the DNA TGTGCCAGCAGCTTACCAGGTGGAAAAGAGACCCAGTACTTC.

J is TRBJ2-3 and V is TRBV7-6, with TRBD2 matching over 9 bases. This CDR3 comprises 16 residues. Per germline, CDR1 SGHVS and CDR2 FNYEAQ. V shed 5 bases and J 2 bases; nucleotides not matched to a gene: 8. The CDR3 DNA follows: TGTGCCAGCAGCCCCCTAGCGGGGAGTTACACAGATACGCAGTATTTT. Protein: CASSPLAGSYTDTQYF.

The chain links TRBV20-1 to TRBJ2-7; 13 bases are shared with TRBD2. Trimming removed 5 bases from V and 5 bases from J; junction bases left unmatched: 15. The CDR3 spans 17 residues. Germline V gives CDR1 DFQATT, CDR2 SNEGSKA (reference sequence). CDR3 protein: CSAGRMGLAGPTDEQYF. The CDR3 DNA sequence: TGCAGTGCTGGAAGAATGGGACTAGCGGGACCCACGGACGAGCAGTACTTC.

The chain uses TRBV19 and TRBJ2-1; 7 nucleotides align to TRBD2. The CDR3 runs to 15 residues. With V trimmed by 3 bases and J by 7 bases, 9 bases remained unmatched. Germline CDR1 reads LNHDA; CDR2 reads SQIVND (reference sequence). CDR3 sequence (DNA): TGTGCCAGTAGTATTGAAGCGGGGAGCCAGAATGAGCAGTTCTTC. Translated: CASSIEAGSQNEQFF. The full variable domain, its missing parts supplied by reference TRBV19 and TRBJ2-1, is DGGITQSPKYLFRKEGQNVTLSCEQNLNHDAMYWYRQDPGQGLRLIYYSQIVNDFQKGDIAEGYSVSREKKESFPLTVTSAQKNPTAFYLCASSIEAGSQNEQFFGPGTRLTVL.

The chain carries TRBV7-2 and TRBJ1-2, with 8 nucleotides matching TRBD1. The CDR3 is 17 residues long. V shed 2 bases and J 5 bases; nucleotides not matched to a gene: 13. Germline V gives CDR1 SGHTA, CDR2 FQGNSA. The CDR3 sequence: CASSLYSPMQGAYGYTF. CDR3 bases: TGTGCCAGCAGCTTATATAGTCCCATGCAGGGGGCATATGGCTACACCTTC.

This clonotype was seen a few times. The chain is built from TRBV4-1 and TRBJ1-1; D remains ambiguous. Deletions cut 0 bases from V and 2 bases from J, with 13 bases between. The CDR3 has 16 residues. Looked up from germline, CDR1 is MGHRA and CDR2 is YSYEKL. For the CDR3, the DNA is TGCGCCAGCAGCCAAGATCGAGCGAGCTTAAACACTGAAGCTTTCTTT. It encodes CASSQDRASLNTEAFF.

V usage is TRBV2 and J usage is TRBJ1-1; D gene ambiguous. This CDR3 has 12 amino acids. CDR1 and CDR2 from the germline V gene are SNHLY and FYNNEI. V dropped 4 bases and J dropped 1 base, with 4 bases sitting between them. The CDR3 is CASSGENTEAFF. The CDR3 nucleotides are TGTGCCAGCAGTGGAGAGAACACTGAAGCTTTCTTT.

This clonotype came up once. The V gene is TRBV27, the J gene TRBJ1-2, with D possibly TRBD1 on 5 matching bases. V shed 8 bases and J shed 7 bases, with 29 bases lying between them. This CDR3 is 17 amino acids long. CDR1 and CDR2 (germline): MNHEY, SMNVEV (reference sequence). The CDR3 region has the DNA TGTGCCAGCCGGAGAAGCACAGGATTGTTGGGGGTTCGTGGCTACACCTTC. Its protein product is CASRRSTGLLGVRGYTF.

The chain recombines TRBV3-1 with TRBJ1-1; 8 bases line up with TRBD1. This CDR3 is 17 amino acids long. Germline loops: CDR1 LGHDT, CDR2 YNNKEL (reference sequence). Unmatched junction bases numbered 15, after V lost 3 bases and J lost 6 bases. CDR3 residues: CASSQHGSNRGVAEAFF. CDR3 sequence (DNA): TGTGCCAGCAGCCAGCACGGATCCAACAGGGGGGTAGCTGAAGCTTTCTTT.